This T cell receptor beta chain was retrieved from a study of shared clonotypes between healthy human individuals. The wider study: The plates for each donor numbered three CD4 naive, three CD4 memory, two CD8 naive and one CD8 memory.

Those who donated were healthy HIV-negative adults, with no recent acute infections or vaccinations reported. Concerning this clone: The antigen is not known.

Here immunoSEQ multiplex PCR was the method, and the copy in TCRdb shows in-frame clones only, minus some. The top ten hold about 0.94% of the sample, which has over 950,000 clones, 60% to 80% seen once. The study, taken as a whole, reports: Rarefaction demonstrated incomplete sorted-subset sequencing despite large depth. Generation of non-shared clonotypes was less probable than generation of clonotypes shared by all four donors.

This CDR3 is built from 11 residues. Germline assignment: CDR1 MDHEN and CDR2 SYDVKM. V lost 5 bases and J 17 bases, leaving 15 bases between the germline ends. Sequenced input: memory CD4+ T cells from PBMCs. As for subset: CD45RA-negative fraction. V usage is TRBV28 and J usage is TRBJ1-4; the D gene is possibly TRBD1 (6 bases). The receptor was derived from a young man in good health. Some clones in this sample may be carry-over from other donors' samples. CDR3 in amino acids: CASSEQGPQFF. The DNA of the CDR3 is TGTGCCAGCAGTGAACAGGGCCCACAATTTTTT. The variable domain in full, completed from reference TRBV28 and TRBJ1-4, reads DVKVTQSSRYLVKRTGEKVFLECVQDMDHENMFWYRQDPGLGLRLIYFSYDVKMKEKGDIPEGYSVSREKKERFSLILESASTNQTSMYLCASSEQGPQFFGSGTQLSVL.